Listed below are T cell receptor beta chains from one sample, sequenced in a study of T-cell reconstitution after alpha-beta-depleted transplantation in children. TCRdb re-called the PCR reads with MiXCR, one entry per CDR3 protein. The repertoire has 55,000 to 85,000 distinct CDR3 sequences, approximately 10% of them found once; the top ten carry roughly 13%. The sample here was PBMCs, taken before TCRalphabeta/CD19-depleted stem cell transplant. These receptor sequences come from a boy aged 5-17 years with acute myeloid leukemia, due to receive a stem cell transplant. CDR3s include the opening cysteine and the closing phenylalanine or tryptophan. The D gene is left open where the match is weak. Rows may omit the clone size; those that give it use once, few, many or a size class.

V gene: TRBV18
D gene: NA
CDR3 length: 15
J gene: TRBJ2-1
clone size: NA
CDR3 protein: CASSPMGSSGNEQFF
CDR3 DNA: TGTGCCAGCTCACCGATGGGGAGCAGTGGGAATGAGCAGTTCTTC

V gene: TRBV20-1
D gene: NA
CDR3 length: 14
J gene: TRBJ1-2
clone size: many
CDR3 protein: CSARRGADNYGYTF
CDR3 DNA: TGCAGTGCTAGAAGGGGAGCGGATAACTATGGCTACACCTTC

V gene: TRBV12-3/TRBV12-4
D gene: TRBD1
CDR3 length: 18
J gene: TRBJ2-3
clone size: few
CDR3 protein: CASRGPGQGWLGTDTQYF
CDR3 DNA: TGTGCCAGCAGAGGACCGGGACAGGGTTGGTTGGGCACAGATACGCAGTATTTT

V gene: TRBV3-1
D gene: NA
CDR3 length: 13
J gene: TRBJ2-2
clone size: many
CDR3 protein: CASSRRSPGELFF
CDR3 DNA: TGTGCCAGCAGCCGCCGAAGTCCCGGGGAGCTGTTTTTT

V gene: TRBV12-3/TRBV12-4
D gene: NA
CDR3 length: 14
J gene: TRBJ1-1
clone size: many
CDR3 protein: CASSPRTRTTEAFF
CDR3 DNA: TGTGCCAGCAGCCCTCGTACGAGGACCACTGAAGCTTTCTTT

V gene: TRBV11-2
D gene: NA
CDR3 length: 18
J gene: TRBJ1-6
clone size: few
CDR3 protein: CASSPRPPGSRGNSPLHF
CDR3 DNA: TGTGCCAGCAGCCCTAGGCCCCCGGGTTCGAGGGGTAATTCACCCCTCCACTTT

V gene: TRBV24-1
D gene: NA
CDR3 length: 15
J gene: TRBJ2-3
clone size: many
CDR3 protein: CATSDGGKLTDTQYF
CDR3 DNA: TGTGCCACCAGTGACGGGGGTAAGCTCACAGATACGCAGTATTTT

V gene: TRBV24-1
D gene: TRBD2
CDR3 length: 17
J gene: TRBJ2-3
clone size: NA
CDR3 protein: CATSTNGASGGTDTQYF
CDR3 DNA: TGTGCCACCAGCACTAACGGCGCTAGCGGAGGCACAGATACGCAGTATTTT

V gene: TRBV20-1
D gene: NA
CDR3 length: 18
J gene: TRBJ2-6
clone size: few
CDR3 protein: CSARPTTRLGIGANVLTF
CDR3 DNA: TGCAGTGCTAGGCCTACGACTCGTTTAGGAATTGGGGCCAACGTCCTGACTTTC

V gene: TRBV27
D gene: TRBD2
CDR3 length: 16
J gene: TRBJ2-5
clone size: many
CDR3 protein: CASSLTSGSYQETQYF
CDR3 DNA: TGTGCCAGCAGCCTCACTAGCGGGAGCTACCAAGAGACCCAGTACTTC

V gene: TRBV20-1
D gene: TRBD2
CDR3 length: 14
J gene: TRBJ2-7
clone size: many
CDR3 protein: CSASDGRNLYEQYF
CDR3 DNA: TGCAGTGCTTCCGACGGGAGGAATCTCTACGAGCAGTACTTC

V gene: TRBV27
D gene: NA
CDR3 length: 13
J gene: TRBJ1-5
clone size: many
CDR3 protein: CASADREAQPQHF
CDR3 DNA: TGTGCCAGCGCGGACAGAGAAGCTCAGCCCCAGCATTTT

V gene: TRBV20-1
D gene: TRBD1
CDR3 length: 15
J gene: TRBJ2-7
clone size: many
CDR3 protein: CSARGGQGASLEQYF
CDR3 DNA: TGCAGTGCTAGAGGGGGACAGGGGGCGTCGTTAGAGCAGTACTTC

V gene: TRBV7-2
D gene: NA
CDR3 length: 14
J gene: TRBJ2-2
clone size: many
CDR3 protein: CASSATATTGELFF
CDR3 DNA: TGTGCCAGCAGCGCGACAGCCACCACCGGGGAGCTGTTTTTT

V gene: TRBV5-1
D gene: NA
CDR3 length: 15
J gene: TRBJ2-5
clone size: many
CDR3 protein: CASSFRTRTTETQYF
CDR3 DNA: TGCGCCAGCAGCTTCCGGACCCGAACGACCGAGACCCAGTACTTC

V gene: TRBV7-2
D gene: NA
CDR3 length: 15
J gene: TRBJ2-5
clone size: many
CDR3 protein: CASTITGGERETQYF
CDR3 DNA: TGTGCCAGCACCATTACCGGGGGAGAAAGAGAGACCCAGTACTTC

V gene: TRBV10-3
D gene: TRBD1
CDR3 length: 14
J gene: TRBJ1-2
clone size: NA
CDR3 protein: CAISDLLGTGGYTF
CDR3 DNA: TGTGCCATCAGTGATTTGCTGGGGACAGGAGGGTACACCTTC

V gene: TRBV5-1
D gene: NA
CDR3 length: 14
J gene: TRBJ1-2
clone size: many
CDR3 protein: CASSLEGLNYGYTF
CDR3 DNA: TGCGCCAGCAGCTTGGAGGGCCTTAACTATGGCTACACCTTC

V gene: TRBV29-1
D gene: NA
CDR3 length: 15
J gene: TRBJ1-4
clone size: many
CDR3 protein: CSVESTLLHEEKLFF
CDR3 DNA: TGCAGCGTTGAATCTACCCTTCTTCATGAGGAAAAACTGTTTTTT

V gene: TRBV28
D gene: TRBD2
CDR3 length: 13
J gene: TRBJ2-1
clone size: many
CDR3 protein: CASRLAGVNEQFF
CDR3 DNA: TGTGCCAGCAGACTAGCGGGAGTCAATGAGCAGTTCTTC

V gene: TRBV20-1
D gene: TRBD2
CDR3 length: 13
J gene: TRBJ2-3
clone size: many
CDR3 protein: CSASGRGTDTQYF
CDR3 DNA: TGCAGTGCTAGCGGGAGGGGGACAGATACGCAGTATTTT

V gene: TRBV29-1
D gene: NA
CDR3 length: 13
J gene: TRBJ2-7
clone size: NA
CDR3 protein: CSVDAGFSYEQYF
CDR3 DNA: TGCAGCGTTGATGCAGGGTTCAGCTACGAGCAGTACTTC